The 29 T cell receptor beta chains reported below all come from one sample, sequenced in a study of cytomegalovirus exposure and HLA in healthy donors. 13 Jbeta primers and 60 Vbeta primers were used for the PCR. TCRdb keeps only in-frame clones here, not all; method: immunoSEQ multiplex PCR. Of 150,000 to 200,000 clones in the sample, around 81% are singletons; the top ten hold just over 2%. The source material was PBMCs. These receptors came from a young woman in good health and CMV-seropositive.

The genes are TRBV2 and TRBJ1-2, with D tentatively TRBD1 (6 bases). Germline loops: CDR1 SNHLY, CDR2 FYNNEI. There are 13 residues in the CDR3. V lost 10 bases and J 7 bases, leaving 19 bases between the germline ends. The CDR3 region is CANVRGVEVGYTF. For the CDR3, the DNA is TGTGCCAACGTCAGGGGCGTCGAAGTTGGCTACACCTTC.

V gene TRBV5-1 combines with J gene TRBJ2-1; 7 bases fit TRBD2. The trim removed 2 bases at V and 9 bases at J, leaving 14 bases unmatched. This CDR3 is built from 16 residues. The germline gives CDR1 SGHRS, CDR2 YFSETQ. The CDR3 region has the DNA TGCGCCAGCAGCTTTTGGGCTAGCGGCCCGACCGGTGAGCAGTTCTTC. Translation: CASSFWASGPTGEQFF.

On this clone itself: The junction shows a germline mismatch at one end, possibly a read error. Other nucleotide sequences from this sample produce the same CDR3. The chain joins TRBV25-1 to TRBJ1-4; 8 bases line up with TRBD1. This CDR3 is 13 amino acids long. CDR1 and CDR2 (germline): MGHDK, SYGVNS. The CDR3 spells CASSDRGDEKLFF. The CDR3 nucleotides are TGTGCCAGCAGCGACAGGGGCGATGAAAAGCTGTTTTTT.

This clone was seen a handful of times. At one boundary the junction diverges from the germline segment, which might be a read error. The genes are TRBV6-5 and TRBJ2-4; D unresolved. The CDR3 runs to 15 residues. Per the germline V gene, CDR1 is MNHEY and CDR2 is SVGAGI. This CDR3 reads CASSYSGRTKNSQYF. CDR3 bases: TGTGCCAGCAGTTACTCGGGCAGAACCAAAAACAGTCAGTACTTC.

The chain uses TRBV28 and TRBJ1-2, with D tentatively TRBD1 (5 bases). CDR1 is MDHEN, CDR2 SYDVKM, per germline. The length of the CDR3 is 15 residues. V gave up 6 bases and J gave up 3 bases, with 17 bases separating them. CDR3: CASSGRIRGDYGYTF. The DNA for the CDR3 is TGTGCCAGCAGCGGCCGGATACGGGGGGACTATGGCTACACCTTC.

The rearrangement joins TRBV13 to TRBJ1-2, with D tentatively TRBD1 (6 bases). CDR1 and CDR2 from the germline V gene are PRHDT and FYEKMQ (reference sequence). V gave up 5 bases and J gave up 8 bases, with 12 bases separating them. The CDR3 has 12 amino acids. In nucleotides, the CDR3 is TGTGCCAGCAGCCTTAGAAGGGGGGGCTACACCTTC. The encoded protein is CASSLRRGGYTF. The variable domain in full, with the rest retrieved from reference TRBV13 and TRBJ1-2, is AAGVIQSPRHLIKEKRETATLKCYPIPRHDTVYWYQQGPGQDPQFLISFYEKMQSDKGSIPDRFSAQQFSDYHSELNMSSLELGDSALYFCASSLRRGGYTFGSGTRLTVV.

The chain carries TRBV29-1 and TRBJ2-3; TRBD1 might be the D (5 bases). The CDR3 is made up of 12 amino acids. Trimming shortened V by 7 bases and J by 6 bases, and 14 bases separated the two germline ends. CDR1 and CDR2 from the germline V gene are SQVTM and ANQGSEA. The CDR3 DNA follows: TGCAGCGGGTCCTCAGGGCCCGATACGCAGTATTTT. Its protein is CSGSSGPDTQYF.

J is TRBJ2-2 and V is TRBV7-9, with 7 nucleotides matching TRBD1. The CDR3 runs to 14 residues. V trimming: 5 bases; J trimming: 4 bases; junction bases outside the gene matches: 4. Germline V gene sequence: CDR1 SEHNR, CDR2 FQNEAQ (reference sequence). In nucleotides, the CDR3 is TGTGCCAGCAGCATCCGACAGGGCACCGGGGAGCTGTTTTTT. It encodes CASSIRQGTGELFF. The full variable domain, completed using reference TRBV7-9 and TRBJ2-2, is DTGVSQNPRHKITKRGQNVTFRCDPISEHNRLYWYRQTLGQGPEFLTYFQNEAQLEKSRLLSDRFSAERPKGSFSTLEIQRTEQGDSAMYLCASSIRQGTGELFFGEGSRLTVL.

The chain combines TRBV11-2 with TRBJ2-5; 14 bases fit TRBD2. The V and J ends lost 5 bases and 4 bases, in that order; junction bases with no gene match: 9. Germline assignment: CDR1 SGHAT and CDR2 FQNNGV. This CDR3 is 17 amino acids long. CDR3 amino acids: CASSLTTSGGARETQYF. Here the CDR3 DNA reads TGTGCCAGCAGCCTGACGACTAGCGGGGGGGCCCGAGAGACCCAGTACTTC.

The chain carries TRBV28 and TRBJ2-2; 10 bases map to TRBD2. With 4 bases clipped from V and 8 bases from J, the junction kept 10 bases outside the gene matches. Germline lookup yields CDR1 MDHEN and CDR2 SYDVKM. This CDR3 is 16 amino acids long. The chain's CDR3 is CASSSSLAGVVGELFF. Written as DNA, the CDR3 is TGTGCCAGCAGTTCTTCCCTAGCGGGGGTTGTTGGGGAGCTGTTTTTT.

A single count supports this clone. The chain joins TRBV6-5 to TRBJ1-1, with D uncertain. Trimming pared 2 bases from V and 6 bases from J, leaving 10 bases between. CDR3 length: 13 residues. Germline V CDR1 and CDR2: MNHEY, SVGAGI. The CDR3 DNA reads TGTGCCAGCAGTTACGGGGAGGTCGCTGAAGCTTTCTTT. Its protein is CASSYGEVAEAFF.

The chain combines TRBV4-1 with TRBJ2-3, with D tentatively TRBD2 (7 bases). V lost 5 bases to trimming and J lost 5 bases, with 20 bases between them. CDR3 length equals 16 residues. In germline, CDR1 is MGHRA, CDR2 YSYEKL. The CDR3 is CASSVRGGSLLDTQYF. CDR3 bases: TGCGCCAGCAGCGTACGCGGGGGCTCACTTCTAGATACGCAGTATTTT.

This clone showed up just a few times. V is TRBV6-6 and J is TRBJ2-5, with D perhaps matching TRBD2 (5 bases). The CDR3 covers 14 residues. The germline V gene encodes CDR1 MNHNY and CDR2 SVGAGI (reference sequence). Trimming left V 2 bases short and J 1 base short, with 8 bases between. The CDR3 DNA reads as TGTGCCAGCAGTTACGGCCGGGGCCAAGAGACCCAGTACTTC. Translating gives CASSYGRGQETQYF.

V usage is TRBV5-4 and J usage is TRBJ2-4, with 7 bases identical to TRBD1. The CDR3 runs to 15 residues. V was pared by 3 bases and J by 2 bases, with 5 bases of the junction left unmatched. The germline V gene encodes CDR1 SGHNT and CDR2 YYREEE (reference sequence). As DNA, the CDR3 is TGTGCCAGCAGCTCGAGGGACAGACCCAAAAACATTCAGTACTTC. Translating gives CASSSRDRPKNIQYF.

The V call is TRBV5-4, the J call TRBJ2-2; D possibly corresponds to TRBD1 (6 bases). CDR3 size: 17 residues. V lost 0 bases to trimming and J lost 5 bases, with 17 bases between them. Germline V CDR1 and CDR2: SGHNT, YYREEE (reference sequence). In nucleotides, the CDR3 is TGTGCCAGCAGCTTGGCCTCAGGGGCCACCCCTACCGGGGAGCTGTTTTTT. Residues: CASSLASGATPTGELFF.

The chain employs TRBV7-9 and TRBJ1-2, with D unclear. CDR3 size: 11 residues. The germline V and J ends were trimmed by 3 bases and 7 bases, with 6 bases remaining between them. Germline-derived CDR1 and CDR2 are SEHNR and FQNEAQ (reference sequence). CDR3 sequence: CASSFGSGYTF. The CDR3 DNA is TGTGCCAGCAGCTTCGGGTCTGGCTACACCTTC.

The V gene is TRBV28, the J gene TRBJ2-3; D may be TRBD1 (5 bases). The CDR3 consists of 15 residues. CDR1 and CDR2 from the germline V gene are MDHEN and SYDVKM. Trimming pared 8 bases from V and 0 bases from J, leaving 15 bases between. The CDR3 sequence is CASQEGEPSTDTQYF. DNA for the CDR3: TGTGCCAGCCAGGAAGGGGAACCTAGCACAGATACGCAGTATTTT.

V is TRBV2 and J is TRBJ2-2, with TRBD1 identical over 9 bases. This CDR3 spans 15 amino acids. From germline, CDR1 is SNHLY and CDR2 FYNNEI. J lost 9 bases, V lost 7 bases, and 12 bases had no gene match. The CDR3 is CASTTPGTGYRELFF. As DNA, the CDR3 is TGTGCCAGCACCACTCCCGGGACAGGGTACCGGGAGCTGTTTTTT.

V is TRBV4-2 and J is TRBJ2-1; D is possibly TRBD2 (5 bases). This CDR3 has 17 residues. The germline V gene encodes CDR1 LGHNA and CDR2 YNFKEQ. V gave up 1 base and J gave up 2 bases, with 15 bases separating them. The CDR3 spells CASSQGPDWKTYNEQFF. The CDR3 DNA reads TGTGCCAGCAGCCAAGGGCCGGACTGGAAGACCTACAATGAGCAGTTCTTC.

J is TRBJ2-7 and V is TRBV7-9, with 10 bases matching TRBD1. Germline-derived CDR1 and CDR2 are SEHNR and FQNEAQ (reference sequence). CDR3 length: 12 amino acids. The CDR3 loop is CASSLGDRGMDV. CDR3 coding DNA: TGTGCCAGCAGCTTAGGGGACAGGGGAATGGACGTC.

The chain recombines TRBV6-1 with TRBJ2-1, with 9 positions matching TRBD2. Germline V gives CDR1 MNHNS, CDR2 SASEGT. With V trimmed by 6 bases and J by 2 bases, 5 bases remained unmatched. The CDR3 contains 15 residues. In nucleotides, the CDR3 is TGTGCCAGCAGCGTTAGCGGGGGAGCCTACAATGAGCAGTTCTTC. Protein product: CASSVSGGAYNEQFF.

V and J are TRBV14 and TRBJ2-1; D perhaps matches TRBD2 (6 bases). Trimming shortened V by 4 bases and J by 4 bases, and 11 bases separated the two germline ends. The CDR3 covers 14 residues. Germline CDR1 SGHDN, CDR2 FVKESK. The CDR3 DNA is TGTGCCAGCAGCCCCGCGGGACTTTACAATGAGCAGTTCTTC. It is translated as CASSPAGLYNEQFF.

V gene TRBV15 combines with J gene TRBJ2-1; perhaps TRBD1 as D (6 bases). There are 16 residues in the CDR3. V lost 5 bases to trimming and J lost 6 bases, with 20 bases between them. CDR1 and CDR2 (germline): LNHNV, YYDKDF (reference sequence). CDR3 region: CATSEHPGDIPNEQFF. The CDR3 DNA is TGTGCCACCAGCGAGCATCCCGGGGACATCCCCAATGAGCAGTTCTTC.

The chain combines TRBV4-3 with TRBJ2-2, with a possible D match to TRBD1 (5 bases). V lost 4 bases to trimming and J lost 6 bases, with 12 bases between them. Per germline, CDR1 LGHNA and CDR2 YSLEER. The CDR3 is 14 amino acids. The CDR3 loop reads CASSPSLGPGELFF. The CDR3 DNA sequence: TGCGCCAGCAGCCCCTCGTTGGGGCCCGGGGAGCTGTTTTTT.

The V gene is TRBV12-5, the J gene TRBJ2-3; TRBD1 aligns across 7 bases. Germline lookup yields CDR1 LGHNT and CDR2 FRNRAP. J lost 3 bases, V lost 1 base, and 1 base had no gene match. This CDR3 has 14 amino acids. CDR3 sequence (DNA): TGTGCTAGTGGTTTGGACAGGGGAACAGATACGCAGTATTTT. It yields the protein CASGLDRGTDTQYF. The full variable domain, rest sourced from reference TRBV12-5 and TRBJ2-3, is DARVTQTPRHKVTEMGQEVTMRCQPILGHNTVFWYRQTMMQGLELLAYFRNRAPLDDSGMPKDRFSAEMPDATLATLKIQPSEPRDSAVYFCASGLDRGTDTQYFGPGTRLTVL.

The V gene is TRBV7-9, the J gene TRBJ1-2; D is perhaps TRBD1 (5 bases). The CDR3 has 12 amino acids. Between the trimmed V and J ends, which lost 3 bases and 4 bases, there was a span of 6 bases. Germline assignment: CDR1 SEHNR and CDR2 FQNEAQ (reference sequence). The CDR3 region has the DNA TGTGCCAGCAGCTTCGACAGCTATGGCTACACCTTC. Translation: CASSFDSYGYTF.

The chain combines TRBV5-1 with TRBJ1-1, with a possible D match to TRBD1 (5 bases). The germline V gene has CDR1 SGHRS and CDR2 YFSETQ. Trimming took 0 bases from V and 3 from J, leaving 9 bases between them. This CDR3 has 14 amino acids. CDR3 DNA sequence: TGCGCCAGCAGCTTGGAGGGGTGGGACACTGAAGCTTTCTTT. It translates to CASSLEGWDTEAFF. Full variable domain (remainder filled in from reference TRBV5-1 and TRBJ1-1): KAGVTQTPRYLIKTRGQQVTLSCSPISGHRSVSWYQQTPGQGLQFLFEYFSETQRNKGNFPGRFSGRQFSNSRSEMNVSTLELGDSALYLCASSLEGWDTEAFFGQGTRLTVV.

A single count supports this clone. This sequence joins TRBV19 and TRBJ2-2, with D perhaps matching TRBD1 (5 bases). The V end was cut by 6 bases, the J end by 8 bases, with 19 bases between. Germline CDR1 LNHDA, CDR2 SQIVND (reference sequence). The length of the CDR3 is 15 residues. The CDR3 here is CASRPGTGALGELFF. The CDR3 DNA follows: TGTGCCAGTAGGCCCGGAACAGGAGCTTTGGGGGAGCTGTTTTTT.

This sequence joins TRBV11-2 and TRBJ2-1, with 9 positions matching TRBD1. This CDR3 has 15 amino acids. V lost 6 bases and J lost 4; bases outside the gene matches: 7. The V gene's germline CDR1 is SGHAT and CDR2 FQNNGV. The chain's CDR3 is CASSPGTGTYNEQFF. The CDR3 nucleotides read TGTGCCAGCAGTCCCGGGACAGGGACTTACAATGAGCAGTTCTTC.